This is a list of T cell receptor beta chains from one sample in a study of T cell changes during pregnancy in multiple sclerosis. Method: immunoSEQ multiplex PCR; TCRdb's copy keeps in-frame clones and lacks some. The repertoire holds tens of thousands of clones, with around 90% as singletons. Sequences were derived from CD4+ T cells from peripheral blood mononuclear cells, sampled after pregnancy. The receptors here all came from a female donor in good health, enrolled as a control in a pregnancy study. Both conserved end residues are part of each CDR3. D genes are given only for firm matches. Expanded clones are given a class, and other clones once, few, many or no size at all.

d_call j_call clone_size v_call cdr3_aa cdr3_nt
TRBD1 TRBJ2-3 . TRBV18 CASSPSGGSTDTQYF TGTGCCAGCTCACCCTCAGGGGGCAGCACAGATACGCAGTATTTT
. TRBJ2-7 . TRBV5-5 CASSISYEQYF TGTGCCAGCAGCATATCCTACGAGCAGTACTTC
TRBD2 TRBJ2-3 . TRBV2 CASSETSGSYGDTQYF TGTGCCAGCAGTGAGACTAGCGGGAGCTATGGAGATACGCAGTATTTT
. TRBJ1-1 . TRBV10-2 CASSETSGYTEAFF TGCGCCAGCAGTGAGACCTCGGGATACACTGAAGCTTTCTTT
. TRBJ1-1 . TRBV6-1 CASSEPGINTEAFF TGTGCCAGCAGTGAACCGGGTATCAACACTGAAGCTTTCTTT
. TRBJ2-7 . TRBV6-5 CASGGPSYEQYF TGTGCCTCCGGGGGGCCCTCCTACGAGCAGTACTTC
TRBD1 TRBJ1-5 . TRBV6-5 CASSLDRFNQPQHF TGTGCCAGCAGTTTGGACAGGTTCAATCAGCCCCAGCATTTT
TRBD1 TRBJ2-7 . TRBV19 CASSKPGQGNEQYF TGTGCCAGTAGTAAACCGGGACAGGGTAACGAGCAGTACTTC
. TRBJ2-2 . TRBV27 CASGETTGNTGELFF TGTGCCAGTGGTGAGACGACAGGGAACACCGGGGAGCTGTTTTTT
TRBD1 TRBJ2-3 . TRBV5-1 CASSRDRVFAQAQYF TGCGCCAGCAGCCGTGACAGGGTCTTCGCTCAGGCGCAGTATTTT
TRBD1 TRBJ1-1 . TRBV30 CAWRQSTGGPAEAFF TGTGCCTGGAGACAGTCGACAGGGGGGCCCGCTGAAGCTTTCTTT
TRBD2 TRBJ2-1 . TRBV2 CASSAGSGGAYNEQFF TGTGCCAGCAGTGCTGGTAGCGGGGGGGCCTACAATGAGCAGTTCTTC
TRBD2 TRBJ2-3 . TRBV9 CASSRAGGDYPSTDTQYF TGTGCCAGCAGCCGTGCGGGGGGGGATTATCCTAGCACAGATACGCAGTATTTT
TRBD1 TRBJ1-1 many TRBV29-1 CSVEPTGGGRAFF TGCAGCGTTGAGCCAACAGGGGGAGGTAGAGCTTTCTTT
. TRBJ2-3 . TRBV7-3 CASSSRTGGADTQYF TGTGCCAGCAGCTCCCGGACAGGAGGGGCAGATACGCAGTATTTT
. TRBJ2-4 . TRBV28 CASSPEQGVTNIQYF TGTGCCAGCAGTCCCGAACAGGGTGTGACAAACATTCAGTACTTC
. TRBJ2-7 . TRBV4-1 CASSQGHAAATYEQYF TGCGCCAGCAGCCAAGGGCACGCCGCTGCAACCTACGAGCAGTACTTC
TRBD1 TRBJ1-5 medium-sized TRBV2 CASSEAQGTGNQPQHF TGTGCCAGCAGTGAAGCGCAGGGGACAGGCAATCAGCCCCAGCATTTT
TRBD2 TRBJ2-2 . TRBV30 CAWSVQLAAGELFF TGTGCCTGGAGTGTGCAACTAGCGGCCGGGGAGCTGTTTTTT
. TRBJ1-2 . TRBV5-1 CASSLGLGANYGYTF TGCGCCAGCAGCTTGGGACTGGGGGCGAACTATGGCTACACCTTC
TRBD1 TRBJ2-7 . TRBV10-3 CAITQGDRPYSSYEQYF TGTGCCATCACCCAGGGGGACAGGCCATATAGCTCCTACGAGCAGTACTTC
TRBD1 TRBJ1-6 . TRBV2 CASSGPGQWSSPLHF TGTGCCAGCAGTGGTCCGGGACAGTGGAGTTCACCCCTCCACTTT
TRBD1 TRBJ1-2 . TRBV6-5 CASSFSSGGLIGYTF TGTGCCAGCAGTTTTTCATCAGGGGGTCTGATAGGGTACACCTTC
. TRBJ1-5 . TRBV30 CAWSVQGARPQHF TGTGCCTGGAGTGTACAAGGGGCTCGGCCCCAGCATTTT
TRBD1 TRBJ1-5 . TRBV28 CASSPGTGGDQPQHF TGTGCCAGCAGTCCCGGGACAGGGGGCGATCAGCCCCAGCATTTT
. TRBJ1-6 . TRBV19 CASTIGGPTNSPLHF TGTGCCAGTACCATCGGGGGGCCTACTAATTCACCCCTCCACTTT
. TRBJ2-7 . TRBV27 CASSLLRVGGLNEQYF TGTGCCAGCAGTCTACTAAGGGTAGGCGGGTTAAACGAGCAGTACTTC
TRBD2 TRBJ2-2 . TRBV18 CASSPRTSGAANTGELFF TGTGCCAGCTCACCTAGGACTAGCGGGGCGGCGAACACCGGGGAGCTGTTTTTT
TRBD1 TRBJ2-1 . TRBV6-4 CASSTDRAAFDEQFF TGTGCCAGCAGTACAGACAGGGCCGCGTTCGATGAGCAGTTCTTC
. TRBJ1-2 . TRBV21-1 CASSNGTDNYGYTF TGTGCCAGCAGCAACGGGACAGATAACTATGGCTACACCTTC
. TRBJ2-2 . TRBV6-4 CATEEDYGTGELFF TGTGCCACCGAGGAGGACTATGGGACCGGGGAGCTGTTTTTT
. TRBJ1-4 . TRBV7-9 CASSGRTAINEKLFF TGTGCCAGCAGCGGCCGGACAGCGATTAATGAAAAACTGTTTTTT
. TRBJ1-2 . TRBV18 CASSTNGYGYTF TGTGCCAGCTCAACTAACGGCTATGGCTACACCTTC
. TRBJ1-2 . TRBV6-5 CASRRDVDFYGYTF TGTGCCAGCAGGCGAGATGTGGACTTCTATGGCTACACCTTC
. TRBJ2-7 . TRBV25-1 CASSESPGILEQYF TGTGCCAGCAGTGAGTCCCCCGGGATCCTCGAGCAGTACTTC
TRBD1 TRBJ2-7 . TRBV7-2 CASSLVGGTGASDYEQYF TGTGCCAGCAGCTTAGTAGGGGGGACAGGGGCTAGCGACTACGAGCAGTACTTC
TRBD2 TRBJ2-3 . TRBV5-6 CASSATSGGPHTDTQYF TGTGCCAGCAGCGCGACTAGCGGGGGGCCGCACACAGATACGCAGTATTTT
TRBD2 TRBJ2-7 . TRBV19 CASSTRTSGSSYEQYF TGTGCCAGTAGTACGAGGACTAGCGGGAGCTCCTACGAGCAGTACTTC
. TRBJ2-4 . TRBV6-1 CASSGGSQNIQYF TGTGCCAGCAGCGGCGGGTCTCAAAACATTCAGTACTTC
. TRBJ2-1 . TRBV4-2 CASSQEVGASGLLQAGNEQFF TGTGCCAGCAGCCAAGAAGTGGGCGCGTCGGGGTTACTCCAGGCGGGGAATGAGCAGTTCTTC
TRBD1 TRBJ1-1 . TRBV7-9 CASSSTLTGGHLTEAFF TGTGCCAGCAGCTCCACCCTGACAGGGGGCCACCTCACTGAAGCTTTCTTT
TRBD1 TRBJ1-4 . TRBV18 CASSPVDRVEKKLFF TGTGCCAGCTCCCCGGTCGACAGGGTGGAGAAAAAACTGTTTTTT
. TRBJ1-5 . TRBV6-1 CASSEPGHLSQPQHF TGTGCCAGCAGTGAACCGGGACATCTGAGTCAGCCCCAGCATTTT
. TRBJ2-7 . TRBV18 CASSPPRTLYEQYF TGTGCCAGCTCACCACCGAGGACACTGTACGAGCAGTACTTC
TRBD1 TRBJ1-5 few TRBV15 CATSSDRGLKPQHF TGTGCCACCAGCAGTGACAGGGGGCTCAAGCCCCAGCATTTT
. TRBJ1-1 . TRBV7-2 CASHSGGWSEAFF TGTGCCAGCCACTCCGGGGGGTGGTCTGAAGCTTTCTTT
. TRBJ1-6 . TRBV29-1 CSVMEGGLGNSPLHF TGCAGCGTAATGGAGGGAGGCCTCGGGAATTCACCCCTCCACTTT
TRBD1 TRBJ1-1 few TRBV9 CASSVEDRAEAFF TGTGCCAGCAGCGTGGAAGACAGGGCTGAAGCTTTCTTT
TRBD2 TRBJ2-3 . TRBV6-1 CASKLNSGGIDTQYF TGTGCCAGCAAGCTCAATAGCGGGGGGATTGATACGCAGTATTTT